This TCR beta chain is drawn from a study of blood T cell repertoires in COVID-19 (dated by TCRdb to the early 2020s). For the wider study: Samples from collaborators originated in the United States, Italy and Spain and spanned both the acute and convalescent phases of COVID-19. The material from the prospective study consisted of cDNA or gDNA derived from T cells, B-cell-depleted T cells, or PBMCs. Deeply sampled blood TCRbeta repertoires from subjects exposed to, actively infected with, or recovered from COVID-19 were included in the dataset. The repertoires were made available in a free public database intended to serve as a resource for research on the immune response to SARS-CoV-2. The samples were drawn from the first 160 participants of the ongoing ImmuneRACE study and from over a thousand subjects provided by 6 global collaborators. Sample metadata almost always included a de-identified subject ID, COVID-19 status, age in years and sex. Where HLA class I and class II types were available, the types were taken from metadata supplied by the sample provider, not from assay-based typing.

From a lookup of the germline V gene, CDR1 and CDR2 are MRHNA and SNTAGT. The CDR3 goes from the cysteine to the phenylalanine over 13 residues. Only the CDR3 portion is preserved as DNA: 39 bases, with reading frame beginning at the first base. The germline V and J ends show losses of 5 bases and 3 bases respectively, and no gene match explains 2 bases of the junction. TCRbeta CDR3 regions were amplified from genomic DNA using the immunoSEQ Assay, a bias-controlled multiplex PCR. Per the original workflow: The number of nucleated cells in each sample was estimated by amplification of reference gene primers within the assay. To quantify the absolute abundance of each unique TCRbeta CDR3 rearrangement, sequence reads were collapsed and filtered. For each sample, productive Simpson clonality was calculated as the square root of Simpson's diversity index over productive rearrangements. Sourced from immuneACCESS, this table was stored by TCRdb with only in-frame sequences that have V and J called. A share of the clones is absent; for the studies checked, an unresolved V gene accounts for under half, and the remainder has no known explanation. The V and J calls and clone size were taken over from that table, and D and trimming were inferred from the DNA. This sample holds more than 350,000 clones; around 87% were observed only once. The leading ten clones occupy 1% of the sample.

Participants in the prospective study were enrolled through a virtual design, were aged 18 to 89 years, and lived in approximately 25 United States geographic areas. Cohort assignment in the prospective study relied on participant-reported clinical history from a screening survey and a study questionnaire. Recovered participants in ImmuneRACE Cohort 3 were defined by two consecutive negative NP/OP PCR tests, clearance by a healthcare professional, or resolution of symptoms. In the prospective study, mobile phlebotomists collected whole blood, serum and a nasopharyngeal or oropharyngeal swab from each participant. Participants in the prospective study had the option to provide additional blood draws and questionnaires over a 2-month period. Before DNA extraction, blood samples from the prospective study were shipped at room temperature or frozen. About this clone: No cognate antigen has been identified for it. Per-base quality was not reported, and no clone a single base away is much larger than it.

General study outcomes and caveats: Clinical and demographic metadata were provided uncurated, with the amount varying by source and participant.

The source material was PBMCs or T cells enriched from blood (not recorded which). The chain joins TRBV6-4 to TRBJ1-2, with TRBD1 matching 8 junction bases. The TCR was taken from a young man who had recovered from COVID-19. Here the CDR3 is given as CASSSGQDYGYTF. The nucleotides are TGTGCCAGCAGTTCGGGACAGGACTATGGCTACACCTTC.